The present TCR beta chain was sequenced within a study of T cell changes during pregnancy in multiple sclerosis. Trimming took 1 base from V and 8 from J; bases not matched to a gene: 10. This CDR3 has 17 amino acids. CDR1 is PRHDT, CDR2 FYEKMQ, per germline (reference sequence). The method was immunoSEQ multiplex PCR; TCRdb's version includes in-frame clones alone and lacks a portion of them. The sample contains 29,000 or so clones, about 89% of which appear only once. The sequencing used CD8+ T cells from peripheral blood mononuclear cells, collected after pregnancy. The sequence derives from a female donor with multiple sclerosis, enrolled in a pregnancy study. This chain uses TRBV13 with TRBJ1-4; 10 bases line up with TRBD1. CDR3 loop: CASSLVRTGGWEEKLFF. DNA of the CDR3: TGTGCCAGCAGCTTAGTCCGGACAGGGGGTTGGGAAGAAAAACTGTTTTTT.